This TCR beta chain is from a study of vaccination effects on CD4 cells after COVID-19. Study in general: It was a median of 72 days after the second dose that post-vaccine samples were obtained. Study-level findings and limits: Only 1 of 255 vaccine-induced clones from healthy vaccinees cross-reacted with common cold coronaviruses.

Before any sequencing was done, the ViraFEST assay used viral peptide pools to expand antigen-specific CD4+ T cells. The authors isolated CD4+ T cells after less than eleven days of culture. The vaccine given was either BNT162b2 or mRNA-1273, in two doses. Days 3 and 7 saw half the medium replaced with IL-2 medium. CDR1 is LGHNA and CDR2 is YNFKEQ in the germline V gene. CDR3 length equals 14 residues. V was clipped by 0 bases and J by 4 bases, with 8 bases between them. Sequencing used immunoSEQ multiplex PCR; TCRdb keeps in-frame clones, though not all of them. The sample carries 20,000 to 25,000 clones, around 70% recorded once. This clone was recorded a few times. Its target is not known.

The TCR originated in a human donor who received a COVID-19 vaccine. The V gene is TRBV4-2, the J gene TRBJ2-3, with D uncertain. The source material was CD4+ T cells from PBMCs cultured with HCoV-NL63 spike peptides, sampled after COVID-19 vaccination. CDR3 loop: CASSQEAQADTQYF. The CDR3 DNA follows: TGTGCCAGCAGCCAAGAGGCCCAGGCAGATACGCAGTATTTT.